One T cell receptor (beta chain) is described in this entry. The entry originates in a study of CD8+CD57+ T cells in acquired aplastic anemia. Template material for TCR beta VDJ and CDR3 profiling consisted of genomic DNA. TCRdb ran MiXCR on the reads and lists one entry per CDR3 protein. The data contain 200,000 to 250,000 distinct CDR3 sequences, 30% to 40% of them singletons. V was pared by 2 bases and J by 11 bases, with 0 bases between. The CDR3 runs 8 residues. Germline CDR1 is SQVTM and CDR2 is ANQGSEA. The clonotype originates from a human donor in good health, serving as a control. V is TRBV29-1 and J is TRBJ1-4; D is uncertain. The sample consisted of sorted CD4+, CD8+, or CD8+CD57+ T cells (not recorded which) from PBMCs. The DNA for the CDR3 is TGCAGCGTTGAAAAACTGTTTTTT. Amino acid sequence: CSVEKLFF.